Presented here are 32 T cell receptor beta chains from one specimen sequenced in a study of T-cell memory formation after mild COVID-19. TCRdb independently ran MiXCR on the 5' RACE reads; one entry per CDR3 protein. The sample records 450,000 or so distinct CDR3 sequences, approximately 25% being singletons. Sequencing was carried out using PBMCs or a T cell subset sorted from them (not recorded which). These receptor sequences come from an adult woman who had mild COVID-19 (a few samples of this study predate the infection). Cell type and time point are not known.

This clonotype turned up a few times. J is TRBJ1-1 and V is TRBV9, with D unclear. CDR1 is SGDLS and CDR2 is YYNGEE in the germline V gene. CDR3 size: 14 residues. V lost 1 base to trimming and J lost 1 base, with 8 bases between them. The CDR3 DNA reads TGTGCCAGCAGCGTAAGTTGGGCGAACACTGAAGCTTTCTTT. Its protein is CASSVSWANTEAFF.

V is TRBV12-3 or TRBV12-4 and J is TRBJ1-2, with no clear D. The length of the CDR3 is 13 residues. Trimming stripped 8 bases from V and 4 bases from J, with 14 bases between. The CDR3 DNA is TGTGCCAGCGCCGGACGGGGAACCTATGGCTACACCTTC. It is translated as CASAGRGTYGYTF.

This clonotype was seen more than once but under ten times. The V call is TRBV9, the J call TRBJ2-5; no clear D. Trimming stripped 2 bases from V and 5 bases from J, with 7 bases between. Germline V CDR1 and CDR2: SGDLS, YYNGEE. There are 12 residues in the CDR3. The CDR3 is CASSVLGETQYF. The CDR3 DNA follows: TGTGCCAGCAGCGTCTTAGGGGAGACCCAGTACTTC.

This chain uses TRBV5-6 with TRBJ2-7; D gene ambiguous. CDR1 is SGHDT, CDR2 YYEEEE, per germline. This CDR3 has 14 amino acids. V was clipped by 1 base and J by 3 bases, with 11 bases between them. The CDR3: CASSLPRYGYEQYF. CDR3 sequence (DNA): TGTGCCAGCAGCTTGCCTAGATACGGCTACGAGCAGTACTTC.

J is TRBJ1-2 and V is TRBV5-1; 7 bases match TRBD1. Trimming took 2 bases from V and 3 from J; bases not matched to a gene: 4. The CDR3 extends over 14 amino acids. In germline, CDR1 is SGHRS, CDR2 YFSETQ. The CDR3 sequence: CASSFRGQDYGYTF. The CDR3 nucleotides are TGCGCCAGCAGCTTTAGGGGGCAAGACTATGGCTACACCTTC.

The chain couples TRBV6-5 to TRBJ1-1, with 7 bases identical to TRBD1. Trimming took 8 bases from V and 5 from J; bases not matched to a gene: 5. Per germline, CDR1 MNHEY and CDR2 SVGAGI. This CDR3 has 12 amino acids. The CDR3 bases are TGTGCCAGCTACAGGGGATCGACTGAAGCTTTCTTT. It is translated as CASYRGSTEAFF.

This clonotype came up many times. For the CDR3, the DNA is TGTGCCAGCAGTCAGGACAGGGGCTACAATGAGCAGTTCTTC. As protein: CASSQDRGYNEQFF. The genes are TRBV27 and TRBJ2-1; 9 bases map to TRBD1. V shed 5 bases, J shed 3 bases, and the junction held 2 bases outside the gene matches. Germline V gene sequence: CDR1 MNHEY, CDR2 SMNVEV (reference sequence). The CDR3 sequence is 14 residues long.

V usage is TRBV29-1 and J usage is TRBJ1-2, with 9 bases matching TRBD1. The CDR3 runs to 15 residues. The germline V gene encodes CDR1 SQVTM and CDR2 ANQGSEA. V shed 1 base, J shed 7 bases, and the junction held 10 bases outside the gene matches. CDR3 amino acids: CSVEGDQGTGFGYTF. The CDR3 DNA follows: TGCAGCGTTGAAGGGGACCAGGGGACAGGGTTTGGCTACACCTTC.

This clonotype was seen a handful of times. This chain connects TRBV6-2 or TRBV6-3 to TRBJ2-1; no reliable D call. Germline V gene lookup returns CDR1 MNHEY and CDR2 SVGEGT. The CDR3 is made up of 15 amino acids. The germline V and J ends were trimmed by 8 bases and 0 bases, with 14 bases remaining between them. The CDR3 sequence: CASSSPVDSYNEQFF. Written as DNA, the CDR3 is TGTGCCAGCTCCTCCCCCGTAGACTCCTACAATGAGCAGTTCTTC.

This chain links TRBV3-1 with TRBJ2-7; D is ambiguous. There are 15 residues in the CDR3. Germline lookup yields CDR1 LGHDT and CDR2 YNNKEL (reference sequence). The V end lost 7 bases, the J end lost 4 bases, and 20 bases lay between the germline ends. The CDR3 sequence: CASTPEPAGLYEQYF. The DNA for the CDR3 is TGTGCCAGCACCCCTGAGCCAGCAGGCTTATACGAGCAGTACTTC.

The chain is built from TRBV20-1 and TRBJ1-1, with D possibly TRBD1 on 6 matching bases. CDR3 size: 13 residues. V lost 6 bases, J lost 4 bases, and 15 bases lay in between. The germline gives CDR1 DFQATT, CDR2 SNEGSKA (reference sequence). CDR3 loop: CSARGGSGTEAFF. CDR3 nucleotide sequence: TGCAGTGCCCGAGGGGGGTCAGGCACTGAAGCTTTCTTT.

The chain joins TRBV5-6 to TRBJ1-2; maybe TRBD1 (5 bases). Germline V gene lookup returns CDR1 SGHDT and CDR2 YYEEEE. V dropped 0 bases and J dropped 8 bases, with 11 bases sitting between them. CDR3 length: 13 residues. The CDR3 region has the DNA TGTGCCAGCAGCTTGGAGGGGCCGGGCGGCTACACCTTC. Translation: CASSLEGPGGYTF.

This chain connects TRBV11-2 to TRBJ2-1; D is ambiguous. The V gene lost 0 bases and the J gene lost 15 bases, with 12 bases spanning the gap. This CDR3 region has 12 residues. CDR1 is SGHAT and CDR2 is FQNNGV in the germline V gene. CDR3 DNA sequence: TGTGCCAGCAGCTTAGATCGGTTTACGACGTTCTTC. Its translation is CASSLDRFTTFF.

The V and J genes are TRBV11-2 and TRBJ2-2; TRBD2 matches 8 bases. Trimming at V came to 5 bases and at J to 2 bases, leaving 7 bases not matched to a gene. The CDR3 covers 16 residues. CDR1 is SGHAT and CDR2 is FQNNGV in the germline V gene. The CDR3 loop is CASSPSGGLNTGELFF. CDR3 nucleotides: TGTGCCAGCAGCCCAAGCGGGGGCCTAAACACCGGGGAGCTGTTTTTT.

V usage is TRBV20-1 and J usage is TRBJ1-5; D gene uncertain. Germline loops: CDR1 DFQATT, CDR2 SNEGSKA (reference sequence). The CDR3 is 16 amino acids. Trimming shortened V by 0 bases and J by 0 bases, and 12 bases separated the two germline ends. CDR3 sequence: CSARDLRGLSNQPQHF. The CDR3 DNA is TGCAGTGCTAGAGATCTTCGAGGACTTAGCAATCAGCCCCAGCATTTT.

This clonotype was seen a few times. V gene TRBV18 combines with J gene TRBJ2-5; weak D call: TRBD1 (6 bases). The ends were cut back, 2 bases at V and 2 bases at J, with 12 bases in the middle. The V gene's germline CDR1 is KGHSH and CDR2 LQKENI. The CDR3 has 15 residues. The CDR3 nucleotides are TGTGCCAGCTCACCAAATTCGGGGACACAAGAGACCCAGTACTTC. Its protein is CASSPNSGTQETQYF.

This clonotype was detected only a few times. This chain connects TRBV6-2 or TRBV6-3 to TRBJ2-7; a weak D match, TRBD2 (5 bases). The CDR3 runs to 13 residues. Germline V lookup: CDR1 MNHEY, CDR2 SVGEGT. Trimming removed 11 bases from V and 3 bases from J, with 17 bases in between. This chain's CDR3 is CASKVGKSYEQYF. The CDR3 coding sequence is TGTGCCTCCAAGGTCGGGAAAAGCTACGAGCAGTACTTC.

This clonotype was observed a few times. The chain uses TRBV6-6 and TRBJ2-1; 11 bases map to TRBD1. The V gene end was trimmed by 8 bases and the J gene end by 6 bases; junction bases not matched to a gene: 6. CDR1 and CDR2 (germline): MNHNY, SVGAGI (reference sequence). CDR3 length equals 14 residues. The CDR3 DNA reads TGTGCCAGCTGGGGACAGGGGGTGCGCAATGAGCAGTTCTTC. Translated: CASWGQGVRNEQFF.

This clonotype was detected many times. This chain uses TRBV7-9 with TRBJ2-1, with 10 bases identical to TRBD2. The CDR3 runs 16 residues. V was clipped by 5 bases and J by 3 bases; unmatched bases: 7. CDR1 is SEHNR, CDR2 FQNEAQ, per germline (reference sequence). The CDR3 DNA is TGTGCCAGCAGCCTTCGGACTAGCGGTCTCTACAATGAGCAGTTCTTC. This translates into CASSLRTSGLYNEQFF.

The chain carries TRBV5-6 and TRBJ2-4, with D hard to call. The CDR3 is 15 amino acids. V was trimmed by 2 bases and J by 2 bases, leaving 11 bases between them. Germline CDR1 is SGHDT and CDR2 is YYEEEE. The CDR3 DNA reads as TGTGCCAGCAGCTTCTTATCCGGATCCAAAAACATTCAGTACTTC. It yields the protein CASSFLSGSKNIQYF.

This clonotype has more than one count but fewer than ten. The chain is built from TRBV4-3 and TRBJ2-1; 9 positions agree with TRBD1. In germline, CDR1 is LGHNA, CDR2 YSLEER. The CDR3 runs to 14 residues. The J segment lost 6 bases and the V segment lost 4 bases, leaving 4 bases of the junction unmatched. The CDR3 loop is CASSPGTGRNEQFF. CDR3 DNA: TGCGCCAGCAGCCCCGGGACAGGGCGCAATGAGCAGTTCTTC.

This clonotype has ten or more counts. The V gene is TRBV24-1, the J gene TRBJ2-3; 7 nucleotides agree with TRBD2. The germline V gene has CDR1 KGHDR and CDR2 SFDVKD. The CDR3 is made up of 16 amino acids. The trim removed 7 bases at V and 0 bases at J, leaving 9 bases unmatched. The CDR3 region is CATSLRLASSTDTQYF. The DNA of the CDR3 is TGTGCCACCAGCCTCCGACTAGCTTCAAGCACAGATACGCAGTATTTT.

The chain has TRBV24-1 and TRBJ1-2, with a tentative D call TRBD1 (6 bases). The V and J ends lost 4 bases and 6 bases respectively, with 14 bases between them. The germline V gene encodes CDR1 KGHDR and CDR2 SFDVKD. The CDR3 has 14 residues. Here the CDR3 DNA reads TGTGCCACCAGTGACCCGGACAGAATCAATGGCTACACCTTC. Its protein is CATSDPDRINGYTF.

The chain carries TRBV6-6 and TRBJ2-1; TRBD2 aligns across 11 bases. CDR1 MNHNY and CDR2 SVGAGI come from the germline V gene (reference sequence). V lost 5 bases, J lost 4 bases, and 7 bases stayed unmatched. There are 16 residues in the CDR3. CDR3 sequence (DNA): TGTGCCAGCAGTCCCCAGACTAGCGGGACGTACAATGAGCAGTTCTTC. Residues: CASSPQTSGTYNEQFF.

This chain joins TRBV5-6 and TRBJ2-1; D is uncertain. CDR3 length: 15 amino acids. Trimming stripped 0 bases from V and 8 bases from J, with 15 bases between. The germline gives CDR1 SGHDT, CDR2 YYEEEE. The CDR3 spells CASSLAGSARYEQFF. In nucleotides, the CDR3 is TGTGCCAGCAGCTTGGCCGGATCAGCACGATATGAGCAGTTCTTC.

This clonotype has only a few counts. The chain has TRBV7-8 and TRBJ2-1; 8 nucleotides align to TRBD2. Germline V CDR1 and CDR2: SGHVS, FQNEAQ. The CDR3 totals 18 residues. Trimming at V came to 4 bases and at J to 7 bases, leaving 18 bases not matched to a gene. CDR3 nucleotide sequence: TGTGCCAGCAGCTCCCTTCGGACTAGCAGTTCTCCTAGGAATGAGCAGTTCTTC. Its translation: CASSSLRTSSSPRNEQFF.

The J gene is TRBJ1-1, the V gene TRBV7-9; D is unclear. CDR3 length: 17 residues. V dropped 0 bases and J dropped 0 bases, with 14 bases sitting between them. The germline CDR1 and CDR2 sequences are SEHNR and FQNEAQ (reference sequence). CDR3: CASSLAVGILMNTEAFF. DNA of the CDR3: TGTGCCAGCAGCTTAGCGGTGGGGATATTGATGAACACTGAAGCTTTCTTT.

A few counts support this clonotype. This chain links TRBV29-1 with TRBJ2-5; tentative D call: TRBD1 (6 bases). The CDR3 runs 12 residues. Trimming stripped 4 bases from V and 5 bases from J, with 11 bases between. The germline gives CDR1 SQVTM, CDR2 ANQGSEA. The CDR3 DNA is TGCAGCGTTGGCGGACAGCAGGAGACCCAGTACTTC. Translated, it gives CSVGGQQETQYF.

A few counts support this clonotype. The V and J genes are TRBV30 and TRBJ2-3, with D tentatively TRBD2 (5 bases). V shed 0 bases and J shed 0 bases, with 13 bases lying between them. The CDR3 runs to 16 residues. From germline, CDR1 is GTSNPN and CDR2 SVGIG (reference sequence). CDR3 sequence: CAWSVGGSASTDTQYF. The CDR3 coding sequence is TGTGCCTGGAGTGTAGGAGGCTCCGCTAGCACAGATACGCAGTATTTT. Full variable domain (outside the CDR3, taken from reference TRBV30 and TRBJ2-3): SQTIHQWPATLVQPVGSPLSLECTVEGTSNPNLYWYRQAAGRGLQLLFYSVGIGQISSEVPQNLSASRPQDRQFILSSKKLLLSDSGFYLCAWSVGGSASTDTQYFGPGTRLTVL.

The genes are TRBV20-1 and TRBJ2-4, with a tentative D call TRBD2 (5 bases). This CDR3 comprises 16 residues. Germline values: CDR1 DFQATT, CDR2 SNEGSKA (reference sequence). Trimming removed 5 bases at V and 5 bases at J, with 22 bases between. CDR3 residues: CSAPGTGIVAENIQYF. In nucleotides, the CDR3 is TGCAGTGCTCCCGGAACGGGGATAGTTGCGGAAAACATTCAGTACTTC.

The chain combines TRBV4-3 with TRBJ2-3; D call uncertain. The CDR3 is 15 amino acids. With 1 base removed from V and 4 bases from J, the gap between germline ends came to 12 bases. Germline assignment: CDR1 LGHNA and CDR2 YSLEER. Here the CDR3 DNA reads TGCGCCAGCAGCCAAGCGGCAGGATGGGCAGATACGCAGTATTTT. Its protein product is CASSQAAGWADTQYF.

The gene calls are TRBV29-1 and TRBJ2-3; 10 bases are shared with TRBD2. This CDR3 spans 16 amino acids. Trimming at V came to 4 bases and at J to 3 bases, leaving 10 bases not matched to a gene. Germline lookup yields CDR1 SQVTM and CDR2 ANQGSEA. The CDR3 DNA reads TGCAGCGTTGCTAGCGGGAGAGAGGGGCGGACAGATACGCAGTATTTT. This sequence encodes CSVASGREGRTDTQYF.